These 28 T cell receptor beta chains were sequenced from one sample in a study of blood T cell repertoires in COVID-19. Only in-frame clones appear in the TCRdb table, and some are missing; sequencing was by immunoSEQ multiplex PCR. The repertoire consists of 150,000 to 200,000 clones, with approximately 90% occurring once and the leading ten covering 4% to 5.5%. The sample consisted of peripheral blood. The receptors were sampled from a human donor in a cohort sampled during active COVID-19.

In its sample, this clone was seen once. At the DNA level, this CDR3 is encoded by other sequences in the same sample as well. The V and J genes are TRBV28 and TRBJ2-7; D call uncertain. Trimming pared 3 bases from V and 3 bases from J, leaving 6 bases between. CDR3 length equals 12 residues. Per germline, CDR1 MDHEN and CDR2 SYDVKM. The CDR3 DNA is TGTGCCAGCAGTTTGGGCAGCTACGAGCAGTACTTC. This encodes CASSLGSYEQYF.

The J gene is TRBJ2-1, the V gene TRBV19; 12 bases fit TRBD2. Trimming at V came to 4 bases and at J to 9 bases, leaving 4 bases not matched to a gene. CDR1 is LNHDA and CDR2 is SQIVND in the germline V gene (reference sequence). This CDR3 has 14 amino acids. DNA for the CDR3: TGTGCCAGTAGTACGGGACTAGCGGGCGGTGAGCAGTTCTTC. Protein: CASSTGLAGGEQFF.

This sequence joins TRBV10-1 and TRBJ2-2; D is possibly TRBD2 (5 bases). The CDR3 extends over 13 amino acids. The germline V gene encodes CDR1 WNHNN and CDR2 SYGVQD (reference sequence). The CDR3 loop reads CAMERVDTGELFF. CDR3 nucleotide sequence: TGCGCGATGGAGAGGGTGGACACCGGGGAGCTGTTTTTT.

This chain joins TRBV23-1 and TRBJ2-6; 8 bases agree with TRBD1. TRBV23-1 is designated an ORF whose function remains uncertain. This CDR3 spans 18 amino acids. With 4 bases clipped from V and 4 bases from J, the junction kept 12 bases outside the gene matches. The CDR3 DNA follows: TGCGCCAGCAGTCCCCCTGAGGGACAGGCCTCAGGGGCCAACGTCCTGACTTTC. As protein: CASSPPEGQASGANVLTF.

This chain connects TRBV7-2 to TRBJ2-1; 8 nucleotides align to TRBD2. Germline trimming cut 4 bases from V and 6 bases from J; bases unmatched to any gene: 11. The CDR3 is 16 residues long. Germline CDR1 and CDR2: SGHTA and FQGNSA. Written as DNA, the CDR3 is TGTGCCAGCAGCTCAAGTACGGTAGCGGGATTCAATGAGCAGTTCTTC. Protein: CASSSSTVAGFNEQFF.

This chain connects TRBV29-1 to TRBJ2-5; TRBD2 might be the D (5 bases). The CDR3 loop spans 12 amino acids. In germline, CDR1 is SQVTM, CDR2 ANQGSEA. V was shortened by 4 bases and J by 5 bases, with 11 bases between the two germline ends. Here the CDR3 reads CSVVGSKETQYF. DNA of the CDR3: TGCAGCGTTGTTGGGAGCAAGGAGACCCAGTACTTC. Based on the CDR3 plus reference TRBV29-1 and TRBJ2-5, the full variable domain is SAVISQKPSRDICQRGTSLTIQCQVDSQVTMMFWYRQQPGQSLTLIATANQGSEATYESGFVIDKFPISRPNLTFSTLTVSNMSPEDSSIYLCSVVGSKETQYFGPGTRLLVL.

The V gene is TRBV5-8, the J gene TRBJ2-1, with 9 bases fitting TRBD2. CDR1 and CDR2 from the germline V gene are SGHTS and YDEGEE. This CDR3 is 15 amino acids long. With 4 bases clipped from V and 4 bases from J, the junction kept 6 bases outside the gene matches. The CDR3 nucleotides read TGTGCCAGCAGCCTCCAAGCGGGAGGTTACAATGAGCAGTTCTTC. Its protein is CASSLQAGGYNEQFF.

The chain recombines TRBV4-1 with TRBJ2-2; 7 positions match TRBD1. The CDR3 has 14 residues. With V trimmed by 4 bases and J by 3 bases, 2 bases remained unmatched. Germline V gives CDR1 MGHRA, CDR2 YSYEKL. CDR3 DNA sequence: TGCGCCAGCAGCCTACAGGGGTACACCGGGGAGCTGTTTTTT. Its translation: CASSLQGYTGELFF.

The chain uses TRBV19 and TRBJ1-1; unclear D gene. Trimming removed 3 bases from V and 0 bases from J, with 17 bases in between. This CDR3 has 17 residues. Germline V gene sequence: CDR1 LNHDA, CDR2 SQIVND (reference sequence). As DNA, the CDR3 is TGTGCCAGTAGTATTCAAGCCACCGCATCAATGAACACTGAAGCTTTCTTT. Translated, it gives CASSIQATASMNTEAFF. Looking up the rest from reference TRBV19 and TRBJ1-1 gives the full variable domain: DGGITQSPKYLFRKEGQNVTLSCEQNLNHDAMYWYRQDPGQGLRLIYYSQIVNDFQKGDIAEGYSVSREKKESFPLTVTSAQKNPTAFYLCASSIQATASMNTEAFFGQGTRLTVV.

J is TRBJ1-6 and V is TRBV13, with a weak D call TRBD1 (6 bases). Trimming took off 0 bases at V and 7 bases at J, with 10 bases between the two ends. The CDR3 loop spans 15 amino acids. CDR1 is PRHDT, CDR2 FYEKMQ, per germline (reference sequence). In DNA, the CDR3 is TGTGCCAGCAGCTTAGGAAGGGGGACCAATTCACCCCTCCACTTT. It yields the protein CASSLGRGTNSPLHF. The entire variable domain, with the rest obtained from reference TRBV13 and TRBJ1-6, is as follows: AAGVIQSPRHLIKEKRETATLKCYPIPRHDTVYWYQQGPGQDPQFLISFYEKMQSDKGSIPDRFSAQQFSDYHSELNMSSLELGDSALYFCASSLGRGTNSPLHFGNGTRLTVT.

This chain uses TRBV5-6 with TRBJ2-7; D perhaps matches TRBD2 (6 bases). The germline V gene has CDR1 SGHDT and CDR2 YYEEEE. The CDR3 runs 12 residues. The ends were cut back, 0 bases at V and 10 bases at J, with 11 bases in the middle. The CDR3 here is CASSLGGGHQYF. DNA for the CDR3: TGTGCCAGCAGCTTGGGGGGAGGACACCAGTACTTC. Looking up the rest from reference TRBV5-6 and TRBJ2-7 gives the full variable domain: DAGVTQSPTHLIKTRGQQVTLRCSPKSGHDTVSWYQQALGQGPQFIFQYYEEEERQRGNFPDRFSGHQFPNYSSELNVNALLLGDSALYLCASSLGGGHQYFGPGTRLTVT.

The CDR3 loop reads CASSQSSGTGELFF. The CDR3 nucleotides read TGTGCCAGCAGCCAATCGTCAGGGACCGGGGAGCTGTTTTTT. This chain joins TRBV16 and TRBJ2-2, with D possibly matching TRBD1 (5 bases). Germline-derived CDR1 and CDR2 are KGHSY and FQNENV. V was trimmed by 0 bases and J by 5 bases, leaving 7 bases between them. CDR3 size: 14 residues.

This clone was seen once. Here the CDR3 DNA reads TGTGCCAGCAGCTTAAACAGGTTTGAGACCCAGTACTTC. Protein: CASSLNRFETQYF. The chain uses TRBV11-2 and TRBJ2-5, with a tentative D call TRBD1 (5 bases). CDR1 and CDR2 from the germline V gene are SGHAT and FQNNGV. There are 13 residues in the CDR3. Between the trimmed V and J ends, which lost 2 bases and 5 bases, there was a span of 9 bases.

The rearrangement links TRBV7-9 to TRBJ2-7; no firm D call. The CDR3 extends over 13 amino acids. Germline V gene lookup returns CDR1 SEHNR and CDR2 FQNEAQ (reference sequence). The germline V and J ends were trimmed by 3 bases and 4 bases, with 10 bases remaining between them. The CDR3 DNA follows: TGTGCCAGCAGCTTTGTACAGTCTTACGAGCAGTACTTC. The encoded protein is CASSFVQSYEQYF.

This rearrangement joins TRBV5-4 to TRBJ2-3, with D possibly matching TRBD1 (5 bases). CDR3 size: 16 residues. The germline V and J ends were trimmed by 4 bases and 0 bases, with 15 bases remaining between them. Germline CDR1 is SGHNT and CDR2 is YYREEE (reference sequence). CDR3 amino acids: CASSPVNRPSTDTQYF. CDR3 nucleotide sequence: TGTGCCAGCAGCCCAGTAAACAGGCCTAGCACAGATACGCAGTATTTT. Looking up the rest from reference TRBV5-4 and TRBJ2-3 gives the full variable domain: ETGVTQSPTHLIKTRGQQVTLRCSSQSGHNTVSWYQQALGQGPQFIFQYYREEENGRGNFPPRFSGLQFPNYSSELNVNALELDDSALYLCASSPVNRPSTDTQYFGPGTRLTVL.

The chain has TRBV28 and TRBJ1-3; 7 bases map to TRBD1. The germline CDR1 and CDR2 sequences are MDHEN and SYDVKM. The CDR3 runs 16 residues. With V trimmed by 6 bases and J by 8 bases, 16 bases remained unmatched. The CDR3 protein is CASRVPPGRGKDTIYF. CDR3 nucleotide sequence: TGTGCCAGCAGAGTTCCCCCGGGCAGGGGGAAGGACACCATATATTTT.

This chain links TRBV3-1 (or the pseudogene TRBV3-2) with TRBJ2-5; 10 bases line up with TRBD1. This CDR3 contains 16 residues. Unmatched junction bases numbered 9, after V lost 5 bases and J lost 3 bases. Germline loops: CDR1 LGHDT, CDR2 YNNKEL (reference sequence). The CDR3 loop reads CASSSRDRGYEETQYF. CDR3 DNA: TGTGCCAGCAGCTCCCGGGACAGGGGCTATGAAGAGACCCAGTACTTC.

This clone was detected only a few times. Different DNA sequences within this sample yield the same CDR3. Here the CDR3 reads CASRPTGNYGYTF. The CDR3 DNA follows: TGTGCCAGCAGGCCAACAGGGAACTATGGCTACACCTTC. The rearrangement joins TRBV6-5 to TRBJ1-2; maybe TRBD1 (6 bases). Looked up from germline, CDR1 is MNHEY and CDR2 is SVGAGI. CDR3 length: 13 amino acids. Trimming pared 6 bases from V and 2 bases from J, leaving 10 bases between.

The J gene is TRBJ2-7, the V gene TRBV7-2; 7 nucleotides line up with TRBD2. The CDR3 spans 15 residues. The V segment lost 5 bases and the J segment 1 base; nucleotides outside the gene matches: 8. The germline CDR1 and CDR2 sequences are SGHTA and FQGNSA. CDR3 DNA: TGTGCCAGCAGCCCCGGGGGGAGGGCGTCCTACGAGCAGTACTTC. Translating it yields CASSPGGRASYEQYF.

This clone was detected only once. The chain joins TRBV3-1 (or the pseudogene TRBV3-2) to TRBJ2-5, with D unresolved. V was cut by 1 base and J by 2 bases, with 11 bases left in between. Germline CDR1 reads LGHDT; CDR2 reads YNNKEL (reference sequence). This CDR3 region has 15 residues. CDR3: CASSQGLAVQETQYF. The CDR3 region has the DNA TGTGCCAGCAGCCAAGGTCTGGCAGTACAAGAGACCCAGTACTTC.

Written as DNA, the CDR3 is TGCGCCAGCAGCTTACAGCCCCTAGCGGGGCAACGTACCTACGAGCAGTACTTC. Translated, it gives CASSLQPLAGQRTYEQYF. The chain couples TRBV4-1 to TRBJ2-7, with 9 bases aligning to TRBD2. The CDR3 spans 18 residues. Trimming cost V 5 bases and J 2 bases; bases outside gene matches: 16. Germline V lookup: CDR1 MGHRA, CDR2 YSYEKL.

This chain joins TRBV27 and TRBJ2-7, with 9 bases identical to TRBD2. The germline gives CDR1 MNHEY, CDR2 SMNVEV (reference sequence). CDR3 size: 14 residues. The V and J ends lost 7 bases and 0 bases, in that order; junction bases with no gene match: 4. The CDR3 DNA sequence: TGTGCCAGCACCCGAGCGGGGGGCTCCTACGAGCAGTACTTC. As protein: CASTRAGGSYEQYF.

This clone was seen a few times. The V call is TRBV9, the J call TRBJ2-2, with 12 bases lining up with TRBD2. Germline loops: CDR1 SGDLS, CDR2 YYNGEE. The V and J ends lost 0 bases and 4 bases, in that order; junction bases with no gene match: 7. The CDR3 has 18 amino acids. For the CDR3, the DNA is TGTGCCAGCAGCGTAGTAGCTAGCGGGAGGGCCGGCACCGGGGAGCTGTTTTTT. It encodes CASSVVASGRAGTGELFF.

This clone was counted a single time. V and J are TRBV7-2 and TRBJ1-6; unclear D gene. The ends were cut back, 4 bases at V and 13 bases at J, with 11 bases in the middle. This CDR3 spans 12 amino acids. Germline V gene data show CDR1 as SGHTA and CDR2 as FQGNSA. This chain's CDR3 is CASSSNSLPLHF. DNA of the CDR3: TGTGCCAGCAGCTCGAACAGCCTCCCCCTCCACTTT.

V usage is TRBV19 and J usage is TRBJ1-1; tentatively, D is TRBD1 (5 bases). The V and J ends lost 6 bases and 3 bases respectively, with 17 bases between them. This CDR3 contains 15 residues. Per the germline V gene, CDR1 is LNHDA and CDR2 is SQIVND (reference sequence). CDR3 sequence reads: CASRGQRAGDTEAFF. The CDR3, as DNA: TGTGCCAGTAGAGGTCAACGGGCGGGGGACACTGAAGCTTTCTTT.

The gene calls are TRBV30 and TRBJ2-3; 11 bases fit TRBD2. The CDR3 is made up of 15 amino acids. Germline V gives CDR1 GTSNPN, CDR2 SVGIG (reference sequence). Trimming removed 3 bases from V and 4 bases from J; junction bases left unmatched: 6. CDR3 amino acids: CAWSTGTSGSDTQYF. The CDR3 DNA follows: TGTGCCTGGAGCACCGGGACTAGCGGCTCAGATACGCAGTATTTT.

This chain connects TRBV2 to TRBJ2-4; tentatively, D is TRBD1 (6 bases). The CDR3 runs 12 residues. Germline-derived CDR1 and CDR2 are SNHLY and FYNNEI. Trimming took off 6 bases at V and 10 bases at J, with 13 bases between the two ends. The CDR3 sequence is CASRDSFWIQYF. DNA of the CDR3: TGTGCCAGCAGGGACAGCTTCTGGATTCAGTACTTC.

V gene TRBV27 combines with J gene TRBJ2-3; 10 bases are a match to TRBD2. V trimming: 3 bases; J trimming: 1 base; junction bases outside the gene matches: 1. Germline V gene data show CDR1 as MNHEY and CDR2 as SMNVEV (reference sequence). CDR3 length equals 15 residues. CDR3 sequence (DNA): TGTGCCAGCAGTTTTACTAGCGGGGGCACAGATACGCAGTATTTT. Protein product: CASSFTSGGTDTQYF.